This T cell receptor beta chain was documented in a study of T cells in Graves' hyperthyroidism and ophthalmopathy. This clonotype was recorded at least ten times. The TCR beta CDR3 regions underwent amplification using RNA transcripts as the source. The study used the HTBI primer set for a first-round RT-PCR of the TCR CDR3. TCRdb re-called the multiplex PCR reads with MiXCR, one entry per CDR3 protein. The sample lists around 490,000 distinct CDR3 sequences; 15% to 20% were seen once. V lost 5 bases and J lost 8; bases outside the gene matches: 20. The CDR3 sequence is 18 residues long. In germline, CDR1 is SGHAT, CDR2 FQNNGV. PBMCs came from roughly 10 ml fresh peripheral blood.

The receptor was derived from a man aged 35 to 55 with Graves' ophthalmopathy. Sequencing was performed on blood. J is TRBJ2-2 and V is TRBV11-2, with 7 bases aligning to TRBD2. The CDR3 coding sequence is TGTGCCAGCAGCCTCAATCGGCGGGAGACCCACACCGCTGGGGAGCTGTTTTTT. Protein sequence: CASSLNRRETHTAGELFF.